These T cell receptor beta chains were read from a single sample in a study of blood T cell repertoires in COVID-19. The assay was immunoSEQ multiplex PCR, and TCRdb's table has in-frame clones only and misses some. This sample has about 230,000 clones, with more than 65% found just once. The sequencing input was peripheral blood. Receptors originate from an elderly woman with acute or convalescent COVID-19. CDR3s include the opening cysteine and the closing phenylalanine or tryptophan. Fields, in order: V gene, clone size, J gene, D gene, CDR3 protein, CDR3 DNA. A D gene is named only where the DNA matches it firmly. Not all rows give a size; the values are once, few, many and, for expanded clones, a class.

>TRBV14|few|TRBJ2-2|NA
CASSRGNTGELFF
TGTGCCAGCAGCAGGGGAAACACCGGGGAGCTGTTTTTT
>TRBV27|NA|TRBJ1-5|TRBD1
CASARGQGIYQPQHF
TGTGCCAGCGCCCGGGGACAGGGCATTTATCAGCCCCAGCATTTT
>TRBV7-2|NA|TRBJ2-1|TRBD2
CASISGGANEQFF
TGTGCCTCCATATCGGGGGGGGCCAATGAGCAGTTCTTC
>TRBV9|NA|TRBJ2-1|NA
CASSVGGLNEQFF
TGTGCCAGCAGCGTAGGGGGGCTGAATGAGCAGTTCTTC
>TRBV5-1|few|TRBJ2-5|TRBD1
CASSLVGQAHQETQYF
TGCGCCAGCAGCTTGGTGGGACAGGCCCACCAAGAGACCCAGTACTTC
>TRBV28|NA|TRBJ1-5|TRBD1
CASSWGQGADQPQHF
TGTGCCAGCAGTTGGGGACAGGGGGCTGATCAGCCCCAGCATTTT
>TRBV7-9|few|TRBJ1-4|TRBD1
CASSPGTANEKLFF
TGTGCCAGCAGCCCCGGGACAGCTAATGAAAAACTGTTTTTT
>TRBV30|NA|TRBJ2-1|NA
CAWSVWTSNNEQFF
TGTGCCTGGAGTGTATGGACTTCCAACAATGAGCAGTTCTTC
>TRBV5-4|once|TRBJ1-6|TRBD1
CASSSGQGYSPLHF
TGTGCCAGCAGCTCCGGACAGGGTTATTCACCCCTCCACTTT
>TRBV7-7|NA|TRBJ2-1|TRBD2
CASSLDRGVESEQFF
TGTGCCAGCAGCTTAGATCGGGGGGTTGAGAGTGAGCAGTTCTTC
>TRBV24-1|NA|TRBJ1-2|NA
CATSDLRNYGYTF
TGTGCCACCAGTGACCTAAGAAACTATGGCTACACCTTC
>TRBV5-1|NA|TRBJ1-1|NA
CASSLLSIKRTLNTEAFF
TGCGCCAGCAGCCTCCTTTCTATTAAGCGGACGTTGAACACTGAAGCTTTCTTT
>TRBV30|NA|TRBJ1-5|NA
CAWGPGGNQPQHF
TGTGCCTGGGGACCAGGCGGCAATCAGCCCCAGCATTTT
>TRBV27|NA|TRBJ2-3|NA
CASSLGWGTSRDTQYF
TGTGCCAGCAGTTTAGGTTGGGGGACTTCGAGAGATACGCAGTATTTT
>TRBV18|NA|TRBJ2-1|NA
CASSPPGGNEQFF
TGTGCCAGCTCACCACCGGGGGGCAATGAGCAGTTCTTC
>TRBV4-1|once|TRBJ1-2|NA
CASGEGTIANYGYTF
TGCGCCAGCGGAGAAGGGACAATAGCTAACTATGGCTACACCTTC
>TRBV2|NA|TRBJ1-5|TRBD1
CASRGRGWSNQPQHF
TGTGCCAGCAGGGGCAGGGGGTGGTCCAATCAGCCCCAGCATTTT
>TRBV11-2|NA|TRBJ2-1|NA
CASSLWGRIGYNEQFF
TGTGCCAGCAGCTTATGGGGGAGGATTGGCTACAATGAGCAGTTCTTC
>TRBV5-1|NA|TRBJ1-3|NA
CASSVTVSSGNTIYF
TGCGCCAGCAGTGTGACAGTTAGCTCTGGAAACACCATATATTTT
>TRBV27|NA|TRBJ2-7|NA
CASSKTSGAPYEQYF
TGTGCCAGCAGCAAAACCTCGGGAGCTCCCTACGAGCAGTACTTC
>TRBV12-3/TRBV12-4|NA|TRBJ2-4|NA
CASSFVPNIQYF
TGTGCCAGCAGTTTCGTCCCAAACATTCAGTACTTC
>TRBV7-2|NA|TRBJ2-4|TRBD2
CASSPATSENIQYF
TGTGCCAGCAGCCCCGCTACTAGCGAAAACATTCAGTACTTC
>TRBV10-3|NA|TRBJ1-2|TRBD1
CAISIGTGDINYGYTF
TGTGCCATCAGTATAGGGACAGGGGATATCAACTATGGCTACACCTTC
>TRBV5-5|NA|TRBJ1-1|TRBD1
CASSFLTGPTEAFF
TGTGCCAGCAGCTTCCTGACAGGGCCCACTGAAGCTTTCTTT
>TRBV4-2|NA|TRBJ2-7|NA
CASSQEDQGYEQYF
TGTGCCAGCAGCCAAGAGGATCAGGGCTACGAGCAGTACTTC
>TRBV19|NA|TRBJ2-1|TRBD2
CASSIDQGRGNEQFF
TGTGCCAGTAGTATAGATCAAGGGAGGGGCAATGAGCAGTTCTTC
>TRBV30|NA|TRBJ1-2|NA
CAWSVSEHYGYTF
TGTGCCTGGAGTGTAAGTGAGCACTATGGCTACACCTTC
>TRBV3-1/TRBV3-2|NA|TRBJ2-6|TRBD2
CASSPGLAGSGANVLTF
TGTGCCAGCAGCCCCGGACTAGCGGGATCTGGGGCCAACGTCCTGACTTTC
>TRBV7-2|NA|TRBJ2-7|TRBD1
CASSPLYGQAYEQYF
TGTGCCAGCAGCCCTCTATACGGACAGGCCTACGAGCAGTACTTC
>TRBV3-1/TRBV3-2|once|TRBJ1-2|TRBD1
CASSQDLGTGSFYGYTF
TGTGCCAGCAGCCAAGATCTTGGGACAGGGTCGTTCTATGGCTACACCTTC
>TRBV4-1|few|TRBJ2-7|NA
CASSQGDIRNDYEQYF
TGCGCCAGCAGCCAAGGGGACATAAGAAATGACTACGAGCAGTACTTC
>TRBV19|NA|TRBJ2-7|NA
CASSRGGYEQYF
TGTGCCAGTAGTCGGGGAGGCTACGAGCAGTACTTC
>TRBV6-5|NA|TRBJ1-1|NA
CASSPPTENTEAFF
TGTGCCAGCAGTCCCCCGACAGAGAACACTGAAGCTTTCTTT
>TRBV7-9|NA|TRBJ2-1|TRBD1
CASSLPGTALVGQFF
TGTGCCAGCAGCTTACCAGGGACAGCCTTGGTGGGGCAGTTCTTC
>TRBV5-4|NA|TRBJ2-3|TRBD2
CASSSGLAGGPSTDTQYF
TGTGCCAGCAGCTCAGGACTAGCGGGAGGGCCTAGCACAGATACGCAGTATTTT
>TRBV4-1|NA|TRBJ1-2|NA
CASSQNENDIYGYTF
TGCGCCAGCAGCCAGAACGAGAATGACATCTATGGCTACACCTTC
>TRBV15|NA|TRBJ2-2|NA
CATSRGTTGTGELFF
TGTGCCACCAGCAGAGGGACTACCGGGACCGGGGAGCTGTTTTTT
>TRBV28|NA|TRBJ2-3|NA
CASSSTPNTDTQYF
TGTGCCAGCAGTTCGACACCAAACACAGATACGCAGTATTTT
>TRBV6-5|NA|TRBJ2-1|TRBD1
CASSYLGQGRGNEQFF
TGTGCCAGCAGTTACCTTGGACAGGGAAGGGGCAATGAGCAGTTCTTC
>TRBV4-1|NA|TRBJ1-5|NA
CASSQDRAGGQPQHF
TGCGCCAGCAGCCAAGATCGAGCGGGGGGTCAGCCCCAGCATTTT
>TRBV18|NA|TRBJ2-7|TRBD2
CASSPNGGSSYEQYF
TGTGCCAGCTCACCGAACGGGGGGAGCTCCTACGAGCAGTACTTC
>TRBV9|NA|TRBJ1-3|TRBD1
CASSGNGTDGNTIYF
TGTGCCAGCAGCGGGAACGGGACAGATGGAAACACCATATATTTT
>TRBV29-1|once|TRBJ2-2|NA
CSVGLMRGTGELFF
TGCAGCGTTGGATTGATGCGGGGCACCGGGGAGCTGTTTTTT
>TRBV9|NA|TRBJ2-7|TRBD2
CASSAGRTSGIYEQYF
TGTGCCAGCAGCGCGGGAAGGACTAGCGGTATCTACGAGCAGTACTTC
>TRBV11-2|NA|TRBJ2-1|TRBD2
CASGLAGTVNEQFF
TGTGCCAGCGGACTAGCGGGTACGGTCAATGAGCAGTTCTTC
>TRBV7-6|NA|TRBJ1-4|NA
CASSLEAYPGPGEKLFF
TGTGCCAGCAGCTTAGAGGCCTACCCTGGGCCCGGAGAAAAACTGTTTTTT
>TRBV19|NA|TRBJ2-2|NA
CASSISGNTGELFF
TGTGCCAGTAGTATCTCCGGTAACACCGGGGAGCTGTTTTTT
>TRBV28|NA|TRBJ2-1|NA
CASSLRDNEQFF
TGTGCCAGCAGTTTACGGGACAATGAGCAGTTCTTC
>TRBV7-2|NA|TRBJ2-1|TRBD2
CASSLLAGDYNEQFF
TGTGCCAGCAGCTTACTAGCGGGAGACTACAATGAGCAGTTCTTC
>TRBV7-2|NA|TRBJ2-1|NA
CASSPSVNNEQFF
TGTGCCAGCAGTCCTAGCGTCAACAATGAGCAGTTCTTC